This T cell receptor (beta chain) originates from a study of blood T cell repertoires in COVID-19. This table comes from immunoSEQ multiplex PCR, and its TCRdb copy is limited to in-frame clones, with some not included. The data hold about 57,000 clones, with roughly four fifths observed a single time. This TCR derives from a woman of 80 years or more with acute or convalescent COVID-19. The source material was peripheral blood.

CDR3 region: CASSLVSTGELFF. CDR3 DNA: TGCGCCAGCAGCTTGGTCTCGACCGGGGAGCTGTTTTTT. The rearrangement joins TRBV5-1 to TRBJ2-2; D unresolved. CDR1 is SGHRS and CDR2 is YFSETQ in the germline V gene. V lost 0 bases to trimming and J lost 5 bases, with 5 bases between them. The CDR3 length is 13 residues.